The 14 T cell receptor beta chains reported below all come from one sample, sequenced in a study of human T cells and chemical hapten exposure (dated by TCRdb to about 2021). What the time point label conveys for this sample: patch test 1, 2 weeks after DPC sensitization. This specimen's treatment or condition label, per the study, means: therapeutic diphenylcyclopropenone sensitization with weekly scalp DPC. To prepare the library, RACE was applied. This sample was sequenced with a NextSeq 500. TCRdb reprocessing: public reads trimmed at Q25 with fastp, clones called with MiXCR, in-frame beta chains kept. CDR3 protein sequences are deduplicated, and each keeps its most common genes and DNA. The sample yields about 360,000 distinct CDR3 sequences; around 7% were counted once. The ten largest clonotypes hold approximately 8.9% of the sample. The sequencing here drew on whole blood, taken in connection with sensitization to the hapten diphenylcyclopropenone (DPC). All receptors come from a woman under 30 with alopecia areata. Some clones in this sample may be carry-over from other donors' samples.

This clonotype was counted between two and nine times. This rearrangement joins TRBV20-1 to TRBJ1-2, with TRBD1 matching over 12 bases. The ends lost 1 base at V and 5 bases at J; junction bases unmatched: 5. There are 15 residues in the CDR3. CDR1 DFQATT and CDR2 SNEGSKA come from the germline V gene (reference sequence). The CDR3 region has the DNA TGCAGTGCTAGAGCCCAGGGACAGGGGGCATATGGCTACACCTTC. Its protein is CSARAQGQGAYGYTF.

This clonotype has ten or more counts. The V gene is TRBV12-3 or TRBV12-4, the J gene TRBJ2-3; D is perhaps TRBD1 (5 bases). The CDR3 has 14 amino acids. V lost 6 bases to trimming and J lost 6 bases, with 16 bases between them. The chain's CDR3 is CASRLGRVGDTQYF. CDR3 sequence (DNA): TGTGCCAGCAGGCTGGGCAGGGTAGGGGATACGCAGTATTTT.

The rearrangement links TRBV27 to TRBJ2-7; either TRBD1 or TRBD2 may supply D (5 bases each). The germline V gene has CDR1 MNHEY and CDR2 SMNVEV (reference sequence). The CDR3 contains 15 residues. Trimming cost V 6 bases and J 2 bases, with 17 bases left between them. The CDR3 DNA sequence: TGTGCCAGCAGGATAACCGGGACGTTAGCCTACGAGCAGTACTTC. This sequence encodes CASRITGTLAYEQYF.

The gene calls are TRBV2 and TRBJ1-1; no clear D gene. V lost 2 bases and J lost 1, with 5 bases in between. The CDR3 sequence is 13 residues long. CDR1 and CDR2 from the germline V gene are SNHLY and FYNNEI. In nucleotides, the CDR3 is TGTGCCAGCAGTGAATTGCGGAACACTGAAGCTTTCTTT. Its translation: CASSELRNTEAFF.

CDR3 sequence (DNA): TGTGCCAGCAGCTTAGACGGGACAGGGAACACCGGGGAGCTGTTTTTT. Translated, it gives CASSLDGTGNTGELFF. The rearrangement joins TRBV7-9 to TRBJ2-2; 8 bases map to TRBD1. The V and J ends lost 1 base and 1 base, in that order; junction bases with no gene match: 2. CDR3 length: 16 residues. The V gene's germline CDR1 is SEHNR and CDR2 FQNEAQ (reference sequence).

This chain joins TRBV12-3 or TRBV12-4 and TRBJ1-6, with no clear D. This CDR3 has 16 residues. Trimming removed 5 bases at V and 10 bases at J, with 21 bases between. CDR3: CASSPYNPMLRSPLHF. The CDR3 DNA is TGTGCCAGCAGTCCGTACAACCCCATGCTGAGGTCACCCCTCCACTTT.

To note about this clonotype: This may arise from a read error, as a much more abundant clone is one base away. The gene calls are TRBV6-2 or TRBV6-3 and TRBJ2-3; either TRBD1 or TRBD2 may fit D (5 bases each). Per germline, CDR1 MNHEY and CDR2 SVGEGT. The CDR3 contains 15 residues. CDR3 sequence reads: CASSYSLGDPETQYF. In DNA, the CDR3 is TGTGCCAGCAGTTACTCGTTGGGGGACCCAGAAACGCAGTATTTT.

This clonotype was picked up a small number of times. The rearrangement uses TRBV4-3 and TRBJ2-1; D call uncertain. The germline gives CDR1 LGHNA, CDR2 YSLEER. This CDR3 is built from 15 residues. Trimming shortened V by 4 bases and J by 10 bases, and 20 bases separated the two germline ends. The CDR3 here is CASSPHLLTQSEQFF. The CDR3 DNA reads TGCGCCAGCAGCCCCCACCTTTTGACTCAGTCCGAGCAGTTCTTC.

The CDR3 DNA reads TGCAGTGCTAGAGACTCCGGCGCCCAGCATTTT. Translation: CSARDSGAQHF. The V gene is TRBV20-1, the J gene TRBJ1-5; D not certain. V was trimmed by 0 bases and J by 11 bases, leaving 8 bases between them. Germline loops: CDR1 DFQATT, CDR2 SNEGSKA (reference sequence). The CDR3 runs to 11 residues.

This clonotype was recorded a few times. The chain combines TRBV11-2 with TRBJ1-4; D unresolved. The V gene's germline CDR1 is SGHAT and CDR2 FQNNGV. This CDR3 region has 15 residues. Trimming stripped 6 bases from V and 5 bases from J, with 16 bases between. The CDR3 sequence is CASSKMGGLNEKLFF. The CDR3 DNA reads TGTGCCAGCAGTAAAATGGGCGGATTAAATGAAAAACTGTTTTTT.

This clonotype showed up many times. V gene TRBV6-6 combines with J gene TRBJ1-2; the match to TRBD1 covers 9 bases. Germline assignment: CDR1 MNHNY and CDR2 SVGAGI (reference sequence). The CDR3 contains 14 residues. After removal of 6 bases from V and 4 bases from J, the junction contained 6 bases not matched to a gene. The chain's CDR3 is CASRPTTGGYGYTF. The DNA of the CDR3 is TGTGCCAGCAGACCCACGACAGGGGGCTATGGCTACACCTTC.

V usage is TRBV10-1 and J usage is TRBJ1-1, with D possibly being TRBD1 (6 bases). Germline V gene sequence: CDR1 WNHNN, CDR2 SYGVQD (reference sequence). The V gene lost 8 bases and the J gene lost 2 bases, with 15 bases spanning the gap. The CDR3 length is 14 residues. The CDR3 DNA is TGCGCCAGCGCTCTCCCCAGGGGTAACACTGAAGCTTTCTTT. This codes for CASALPRGNTEAFF.

This clonotype was found a few times. The V call is TRBV6-2 or TRBV6-3, the J call TRBJ1-5; D unresolved. The germline gives CDR1 MNHEY, CDR2 SVGEGT. Between the trimmed V and J ends, which lost 7 bases and 0 bases, there was a span of 7 bases. This CDR3 comprises 13 residues. This CDR3 is CASTSGSNQPQHF. The CDR3 DNA reads TGTGCCAGCACCAGTGGTAGCAATCAGCCCCAGCATTTT.

The sample holds a few counts of this clonotype. The V and J genes are TRBV13 and TRBJ1-2; 9 positions match TRBD1. V was pared by 4 bases and J by 1 base, with 4 bases of the junction left unmatched. CDR1 PRHDT and CDR2 FYEKMQ come from the germline V gene (reference sequence). CDR3 size: 15 residues. The CDR3 DNA reads as TGTGCCAGCAGCTCCACGGACAGGGGTAACTATGGCTACACCTTC. Translation: CASSSTDRGNYGYTF.